The source of this TCR beta chain is a study of blood T cell repertoires in COVID-19. Overall study context: Cohort 3 recovery required two negative PCRs, clearance, or symptom resolution.

Participants had their cohort set by participant-reported clinical history. This clone was detected many times. This table comes from immunoSEQ multiplex PCR, and its TCRdb copy is limited to in-frame clones, with some not included. The sample lists under 150,000 clones, nearly 85% seen once, with 3% to 4.5% in the top ten. V lost 3 bases and J lost 0; bases outside the gene matches: 8. Germline-derived CDR1 and CDR2 are DFQATT and SNEGSKA (reference sequence). The CDR3 consists of 17 residues. This chain uses TRBV20-1 with TRBJ1-4; the match to TRBD1 covers 9 bases. Sequencing was performed on PBMCs or T cells enriched from blood (not recorded which). This clonotype originated in a man between 50 and 59 years old in a cohort exposed to, infected with or recovered from COVID-19 (not recorded which). CDR3 bases: TGCAGTGCTAGTCCACAGGGGGCTAGAGCAACTAATGAAAAACTGTTTTTT. This codes for CSASPQGARATNEKLFF.